This TCR beta chain was sequenced for a study of cytomegalovirus exposure and HLA in healthy donors. Note on this clone: Its antigen remains unknown.

The PCR used 60 Vbeta and 13 Jbeta primers. Some clones are missing from TCRdb's copy, which holds only in-frame ones; the method was immunoSEQ multiplex PCR. In all, the sample yields around 200,000 clones. Overall study findings and caveats: Researchers catalogued roughly 150 TCR beta chains as cytomegalovirus-associated. Productive status was seen about 87% or about 30% of the time for most TCR beta V segments in an earlier analysis. The HLA-A and HLA-B alleles of most subjects were reportedly predicted accurately from TCR beta sequences. An analysis that was carried out later associated about 17,000 TCR beta sequences with HLA alleles at 0.05 false discovery rate.

Germline V gene sequence: CDR1 SQVTM, CDR2 ANQGSEA. The CDR3 loop spans 14 amino acids. Trimming shortened V by 8 bases and J by 1 base, and 15 bases separated the two germline ends. The chain carries TRBV29-1 and TRBJ1-3; D gene ambiguous. Specimen: PBMCs. The source of this sequence is a girl aged 2 to 9 in good health and CMV-seropositive. DNA for the CDR3: TGCAGCTCCCTCGGGAGCCAATCTGGAAACACCATATATTTT. Its translation: CSSLGSQSGNTIYF. Full variable domain (rest looked up from reference TRBV29-1 and TRBJ1-3): SAVISQKPSRDICQRGTSLTIQCQVDSQVTMMFWYRQQPGQSLTLIATANQGSEATYESGFVIDKFPISRPNLTFSTLTVSNMSPEDSSIYLCSSLGSQSGNTIYFGEGSWLTVV.